The 2 T cell receptor beta chains reported below all come from one sample, sequenced in a study of identical twins. In TCRdb, the 5' RACE reads were re-called with MiXCR into one record per CDR3 protein. The table lists about 530,000 distinct CDR3 sequences, approximately 20% of them singletons. These same records also appear under a second study, on yellow fever vaccine responses in identical twins.

The sequencing sample was made of CD4+ T cells sorted from blood. Receptors were obtained from a woman in her late teens or twenties in good health.

V is TRBV9 and J is TRBJ1-2; D not certain. There are 17 residues in the CDR3. Trimming removed 0 bases at V and 7 bases at J, with 22 bases between. Germline V gene data show CDR1 as SGDLS and CDR2 as YYNGEE. Here the CDR3 DNA reads TGTGCCAGCAGCGTAGCGGCCTGGGCTACCACCTCAATTGGCTACACCTTC. It translates to CASSVAAWATTSIGYTF.

This chain uses TRBV5-1 with TRBJ2-1; 13 nucleotides agree with TRBD2. The V and J ends lost 2 bases and 5 bases, in that order; junction bases with no gene match: 1. Germline V CDR1 and CDR2: SGHRS, YFSETQ. This CDR3 is 15 amino acids long. The CDR3, as DNA: TGCGCCAGCAGCTTCGGGACTAGCGGGGACAATGAGCAGTTCTTC. Protein sequence: CASSFGTSGDNEQFF.